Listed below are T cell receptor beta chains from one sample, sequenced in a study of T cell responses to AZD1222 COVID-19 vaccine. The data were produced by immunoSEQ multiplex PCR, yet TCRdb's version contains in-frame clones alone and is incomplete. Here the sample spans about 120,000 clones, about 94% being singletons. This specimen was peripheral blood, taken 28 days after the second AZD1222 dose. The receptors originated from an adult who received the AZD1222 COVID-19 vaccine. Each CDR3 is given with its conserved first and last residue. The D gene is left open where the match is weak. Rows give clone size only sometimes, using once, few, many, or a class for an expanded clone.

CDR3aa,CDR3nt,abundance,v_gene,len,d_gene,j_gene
CASSGNLGTGDYEQYF,TGTGCCAGCAGTGGGAACTTGGGGACAGGTGACTACGAGCAGTACTTC,.,TRBV25-1,16,TRBD1,TRBJ2-7
CASSSHQDQETQYF,TGTGCCAGCAGTTCTCACCAGGACCAAGAGACCCAGTACTTC,.,TRBV6-1,14,.,TRBJ2-5
CASSQARHGTGSGANVLTF,TGCGCCAGCAGCCAAGCACGGCACGGGACGGGCTCTGGGGCCAACGTCCTGACTTTC,.,TRBV4-1,19,.,TRBJ2-6
CASSKEGGAANNYGYTF,TGTGCCAGCAGCAAGGAGGGGGGGGCCGCCAACAACTATGGCTACACCTTC,.,TRBV7-8,17,.,TRBJ1-2
CASKQRGNTIYF,TGTGCCAGCAAACAGCGCGGAAACACCATATATTTT,.,TRBV12-3/TRBV12-4,12,.,TRBJ1-3
CAWRPVLAGGTDTQYF,TGTGCCTGGAGGCCCGTTCTAGCGGGGGGGACAGATACGCAGTATTTT,once,TRBV30,16,TRBD2,TRBJ2-3
CASSLGDLSPLHF,TGTGCCAGCAGTTTAGGGGACTTATCACCCCTCCACTTT,.,TRBV12-3/TRBV12-4,13,.,TRBJ1-6
CASGISGNTIYF,TGTGCCAGCGGAATCTCTGGAAACACCATATATTTT,.,TRBV6-5,12,.,TRBJ1-3
CASSLPGSGNTIYF,TGCGCCAGCAGCCTGCCCGGCTCTGGAAACACCATATATTTT,.,TRBV5-1,14,.,TRBJ1-3
CASSPNRDRVKVIDGYTF,TGCGCCAGCAGCCCTAACCGGGACAGGGTTAAGGTCATCGATGGCTACACCTTC,once,TRBV5-1,18,TRBD1,TRBJ1-2
CASSHPPEAFF,TGTGCCAGCTCTCACCCCCCTGAAGCTTTCTTT,.,TRBV6-5,11,.,TRBJ1-1
CASSINRGTEAFF,TGTGCCAGTAGTATCAACAGGGGAACTGAAGCTTTCTTT,once,TRBV19,13,TRBD1,TRBJ1-1
CASSLKGTTEAFF,TGTGCCAGCAGTTTGAAGGGCACCACTGAAGCTTTCTTT,.,TRBV12-3/TRBV12-4,13,.,TRBJ1-1
CASSLADSNYGYTF,TGTGCCAGCAGCTTAGCCGACAGTAACTATGGCTACACCTTC,.,TRBV11-2,14,.,TRBJ1-2
CASSPNRQNEQFF,TGTGCCAGCTCACCGAATCGACAGAATGAGCAGTTCTTC,.,TRBV18,13,.,TRBJ2-1
CASSLSDVAGELGTQYF,TGCGCCAGCAGCCTATCCGACGTAGCGGGGGAGTTGGGGACCCAGTACTTC,once,TRBV4-1,17,TRBD2,TRBJ2-5
CASTTTGRGNTEAFF,TGTGCCAGCACAACTACGGGGAGGGGGAACACTGAAGCTTTCTTT,.,TRBV2,15,.,TRBJ1-1
CASNCLSHGYTF,TGTGCCAGCAACTGTTTGTCTCATGGCTACACCTTC,.,TRBV11-3,12,.,TRBJ1-2
CASSQGMQGVSGNTIYF,TGCGCCAGCAGCCAAGGTATGCAGGGTGTGTCTGGAAACACCATATATTTT,.,TRBV4-1,17,.,TRBJ1-3
CASSLREGMGIQYF,TGCGCCAGCAGCTTGAGGGAGGGGATGGGCATTCAGTACTTC,.,TRBV5-1,14,TRBD2,TRBJ2-4
CASSFQGHQPQHF,TGTGCCAGCAGTTTTCAGGGGCATCAGCCCCAGCATTTT,.,TRBV27,13,.,TRBJ1-5
CASSFVPDQPQHF,TGTGCCAGCAGCTTTGTTCCCGATCAGCCCCAGCATTTT,once,TRBV11-2,13,.,TRBJ1-5
CASSPRTDQPEAFF,TGTGCCAGCAGCCCCCGGACAGATCAGCCTGAAGCTTTCTTT,.,TRBV13,14,.,TRBJ1-1
CASSSSGGRVDTQYF,TGTGCCAGCAGCTCAAGCGGGGGGAGGGTGGATACGCAGTATTTT,.,TRBV5-4,15,TRBD2,TRBJ2-3
CASSPGQANTGELFF,TGTGCCAGCAGCCCAGGACAGGCGAACACCGGGGAGCTGTTTTTT,.,TRBV6-6,15,TRBD1,TRBJ2-2
CAISEGNTIYF,TGTGCCATCAGCGAGGGAAACACCATATATTTT,.,TRBV10-3,11,.,TRBJ1-3
CASRGTHTIYTEAFF,TGTGCCAGCAGGGGGACACATACTATTTACACTGAAGCTTTCTTT,.,TRBV6-5,15,.,TRBJ1-1
CASSFLGTGDGYTF,TGCGCCAGCAGCTTCTTAGGGACAGGGGATGGCTACACCTTC,.,TRBV5-1,14,TRBD1,TRBJ1-2
CASSQHTANRGREEKLFF,TGTGCCAGCAGTCAACACACCGCGAACAGGGGGCGAGAAGAAAAACTGTTTTTT,.,TRBV6-6,18,TRBD1,TRBJ1-4
CASSLNPPGLGSQWQFF,TGTGCCAGCAGCTTAAATCCTCCGGGACTAGGCTCTCAGTGGCAGTTCTTC,.,TRBV7-9,17,TRBD2,TRBJ2-1
CASSLGEGLRARAYGYTF,TGTGCCAGCAGCTTAGGGGAGGGGCTACGAGCCAGGGCCTATGGCTACACCTTC,once,TRBV11-2,18,.,TRBJ1-2
CASSPPDREETQYF,TGTGCCAGCTCACCACCAGACAGGGAAGAGACCCAGTACTTC,.,TRBV18,14,TRBD1,TRBJ2-5
CASSSSGYEQYF,TGTGCCAGCAGTTCATCCGGCTACGAGCAGTACTTC,.,TRBV27,12,.,TRBJ2-7
CASSPYGAGGSPLHF,TGTGCCAGTAGTCCATATGGGGCAGGGGGGTCACCCCTCCACTTT,.,TRBV19,15,TRBD1,TRBJ1-6
CASSFEAIRASPLHF,TGCGCCAGCAGCTTTGAAGCTATAAGGGCTTCACCCCTCCACTTT,.,TRBV5-1,15,.,TRBJ1-6